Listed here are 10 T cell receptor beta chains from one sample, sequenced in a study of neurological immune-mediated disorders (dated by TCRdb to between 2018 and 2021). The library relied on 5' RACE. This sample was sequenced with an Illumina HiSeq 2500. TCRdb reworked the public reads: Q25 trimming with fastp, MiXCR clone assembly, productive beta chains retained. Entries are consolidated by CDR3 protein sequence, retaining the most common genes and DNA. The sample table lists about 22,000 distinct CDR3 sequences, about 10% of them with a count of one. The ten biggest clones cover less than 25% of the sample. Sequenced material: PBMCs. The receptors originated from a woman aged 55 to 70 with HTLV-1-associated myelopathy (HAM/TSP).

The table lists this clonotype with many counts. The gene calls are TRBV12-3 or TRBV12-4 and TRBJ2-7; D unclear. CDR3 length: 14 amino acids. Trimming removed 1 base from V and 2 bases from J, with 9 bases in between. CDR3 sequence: CASSLGATTYEQYF. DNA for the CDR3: TGTGCCAGCAGTTTAGGGGCAACTACCTACGAGCAGTACTTC.

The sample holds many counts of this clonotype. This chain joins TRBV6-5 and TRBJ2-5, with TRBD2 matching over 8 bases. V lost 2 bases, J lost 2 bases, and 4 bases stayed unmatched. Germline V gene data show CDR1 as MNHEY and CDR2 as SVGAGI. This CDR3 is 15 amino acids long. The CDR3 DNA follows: TGTGCCAGCAGTTACCGGTCGGGGGGGCAAGAGACCCAGTACTTC. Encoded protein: CASSYRSGGQETQYF.

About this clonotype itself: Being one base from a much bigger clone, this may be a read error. The CDR3 nucleotides are TGCAGTGCTAGAACTGGGAGTGGCAATCAGCCCCAGCATTTT. The encoded protein is CSARTGSGNQPQHF. V usage is TRBV20-1 and J usage is TRBJ1-5, with D hard to call. Germline CDR1 reads DFQATT; CDR2 reads SNEGSKA (reference sequence). The CDR3 consists of 14 residues. V lost 2 bases and J lost 2, with 10 bases in between.

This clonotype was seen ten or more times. CDR3: CSARTGVSYNEQFF. CDR3 in DNA: TGCAGTGCTAGGACAGGGGTCTCCTACAATGAGCAGTTCTTC. The J gene is TRBJ2-1, the V gene TRBV20-1; 8 bases match TRBD1. The CDR3 extends over 14 amino acids. J lost 0 bases, V lost 3 bases, and 1 base had no gene match. CDR1 and CDR2 from the germline V gene are DFQATT and SNEGSKA (reference sequence).

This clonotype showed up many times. CDR3: CSARNTGPRTDTQYF. As DNA, the CDR3 is TGCAGTGCTAGAAATACAGGTCCCCGCACAGATACGCAGTATTTT. The V gene is TRBV20-1, the J gene TRBJ2-3; D possibly corresponds to TRBD1 (5 bases). CDR1 and CDR2 (germline): DFQATT, SNEGSKA (reference sequence). There are 15 residues in the CDR3. Trimming removed 2 bases at V and 1 base at J, with 13 bases between.

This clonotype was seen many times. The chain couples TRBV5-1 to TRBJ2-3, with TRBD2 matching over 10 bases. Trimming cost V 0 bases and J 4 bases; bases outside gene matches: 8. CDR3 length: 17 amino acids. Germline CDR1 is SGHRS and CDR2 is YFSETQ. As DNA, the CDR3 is TGCGCCAGCAGCTTGGGGCAGCGGGGGGGCGGCGCAGATACGCAGTATTTT. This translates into CASSLGQRGGGADTQYF.

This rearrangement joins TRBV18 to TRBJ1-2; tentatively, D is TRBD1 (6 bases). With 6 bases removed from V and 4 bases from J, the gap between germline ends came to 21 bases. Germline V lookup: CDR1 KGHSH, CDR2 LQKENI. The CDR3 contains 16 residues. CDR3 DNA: TGTGCCAGCTCCAGGACTTCGGGGGGCGATGGCTATGGCTACACCTTC. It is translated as CASSRTSGGDGYGYTF. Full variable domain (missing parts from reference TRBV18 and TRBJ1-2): NAGVMQNPRHLVRRRGQEARLRCSPMKGHSHVYWYRQLPEEGLKFMVYLQKENIIDESGMPKERFSAEFPKEGPSILRIQQVVRGDSAAYFCASSRTSGGDGYGYTFGSGTRLTVV.

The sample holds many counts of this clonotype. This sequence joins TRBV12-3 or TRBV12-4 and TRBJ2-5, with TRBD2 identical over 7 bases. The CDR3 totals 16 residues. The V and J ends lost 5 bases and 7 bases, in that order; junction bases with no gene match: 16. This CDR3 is CASSPLGAGSSVTQYF. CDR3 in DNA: TGTGCCAGCAGTCCCCTAGGAGCGGGGTCCTCGGTGACCCAGTACTTC.

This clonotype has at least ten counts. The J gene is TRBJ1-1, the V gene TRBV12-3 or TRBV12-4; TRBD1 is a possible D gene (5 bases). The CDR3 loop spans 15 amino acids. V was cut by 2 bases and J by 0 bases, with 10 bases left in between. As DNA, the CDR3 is TGTGCCAGCAGTTTATCTTGGGGCCTGAACACTGAAGCTTTCTTT. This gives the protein CASSLSWGLNTEAFF.

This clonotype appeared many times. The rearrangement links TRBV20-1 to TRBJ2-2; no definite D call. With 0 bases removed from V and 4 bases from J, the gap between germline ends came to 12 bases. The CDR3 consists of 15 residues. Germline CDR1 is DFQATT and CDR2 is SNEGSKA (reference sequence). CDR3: CSAREVGRVTGELFF. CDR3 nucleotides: TGCAGTGCTAGAGAAGTAGGTCGCGTCACCGGGGAGCTGTTTTTT.